The sequence of this T cell receptor (beta chain) was determined in a study of blood T cell repertoires in COVID-19. CDR3 length: 14 amino acids. Germline CDR1 is SGHNT and CDR2 is YENEEA. The V and J ends lost 2 bases and 3 bases respectively, with 10 bases between them. Here immunoSEQ multiplex PCR was the method, and the copy in TCRdb shows in-frame clones only, minus some. The data contain about 250,000 clones, about four fifths of them singletons. The sample was peripheral blood. The source is a man aged 45-65 years with active or convalescent COVID-19. The chain combines TRBV11-3 with TRBJ2-5, with D possibly matching TRBD1 (6 bases). CDR3 residues: CASSLSRTEETQYF. In DNA form, the CDR3 reads TGTGCCAGCAGCTTAAGTCGGACAGAAGAGACCCAGTACTTC.